The 27 T cell receptor beta chains given below trace back to one sample, sequenced in a study of shared clonotypes between healthy human individuals. Libraries were prepared by immunoSEQ multiplex PCR; TCRdb keeps only in-frame clonotypes and omits some of them. The profile shows over 1.5 million clones, 98% of them singletons. Sequencing input: naive CD4+ T cells sorted from blood. The subset denotes: CD45RA+ positively selected. These receptors were taken from a man aged 25 to 45 in good health.

This chain connects TRBV27 to TRBJ2-7; possibly TRBD2 for D (6 bases). Germline V CDR1 and CDR2: MNHEY, SMNVEV (reference sequence). There are 15 residues in the CDR3. V lost 3 bases, J lost 5 bases, and 17 bases lay in between. The DNA of the CDR3 is TGTGCCAGCAGTTTCTCGACACTAGCTATCCACGAGCAGTACTTC. It translates to CASSFSTLAIHEQYF.

As for this clone: Other DNA variants within this sample encode the same CDR3. The rearrangement joins TRBV28 to TRBJ1-5, with D maybe TRBD1 (5 bases). The CDR3 has 12 residues. V dropped 3 bases and J dropped 7 bases, with 7 bases sitting between them. CDR1 is MDHEN, CDR2 SYDVKM, per germline. CDR3 coding DNA: TGTGCCAGCAGTTTGGGGGGACAGCCCCAGCATTTT. This codes for CASSLGGQPQHF.

V is TRBV5-4 and J is TRBJ2-2; D unresolved. V shed 4 bases and J shed 3 bases, with 25 bases lying between them. In germline, CDR1 is SGHNT, CDR2 YYREEE (reference sequence). The CDR3 is made up of 19 amino acids. CDR3 protein: CASSPIGRSEGSYTGELFF. CDR3 coding DNA: TGTGCCAGCAGCCCGATCGGCCGGAGCGAAGGCTCCTACACCGGGGAGCTGTTTTTT.

The chain uses TRBV21-1 and TRBJ2-7; TRBD1, as called in the table, went unchecked against the DNA. TRBV21-1 is a pseudogene. This CDR3 region has 11 residues. The CDR3 loop is CASSKGPEQYF. As DNA, the CDR3 is TGTGCCAGCAGCAAGGGCCCAGAGCAGTACTTC.

The chain recombines TRBV7-2 with TRBJ1-4; 11 bases fit TRBD1. The CDR3 consists of 16 residues. The J segment lost 7 bases and the V segment lost 2 bases, leaving 6 bases of the junction unmatched. CDR1 and CDR2 from the germline V gene are SGHTA and FQGNSA. The CDR3 DNA reads as TGTGCCAGCAGCTTAAGACGGGGACAGGGGGTTGAAAAACTGTTTTTT. This codes for CASSLRRGQGVEKLFF. Based on the CDR3 plus reference TRBV7-2 and TRBJ1-4, the full variable domain is GAGVSQSPSNKVTEKGKDVELRCDPISGHTALYWYRQSLGQGLEFLIYFQGNSAPDKSGLPSDRFSAERTGGSVSTLTIQRTQQEDSAVYLCASSLRRGQGVEKLFFGSGTQLSVL.

The rearrangement links TRBV2 to TRBJ2-4, with TRBD1 as a possible D gene (6 bases). The length of the CDR3 is 15 residues. Trimming cost V 4 bases and J 2 bases, with 12 bases left between them. The germline V gene encodes CDR1 SNHLY and CDR2 FYNNEI. CDR3: CASSAEGGPKNIQYF. The CDR3 region has the DNA TGTGCCAGCAGTGCTGAAGGGGGTCCCAAAAACATTCAGTACTTC.

V gene TRBV5-8 combines with J gene TRBJ2-1; TRBD1 is a possible D gene (6 bases). Trimming took 0 bases from V and 3 from J, leaving 10 bases between them. The germline V gene encodes CDR1 SGHTS and CDR2 YDEGEE. This CDR3 spans 15 amino acids. The CDR3: CASSLVQGSYNEQFF. In nucleotides, the CDR3 is TGTGCCAGCAGCTTGGTACAGGGAAGCTACAATGAGCAGTTCTTC. Together with reference TRBV5-8 and TRBJ2-1, the CDR3 gives the full variable domain: EAGVTQSPTHLIKTRGQQATLRCSPISGHTSVYWYQQALGLGLQFLLWYDEGEERNRGNFPPRFSGRQFPNYSSELNVNALELEDSALYLCASSLVQGSYNEQFFGPGTRLTVL.

The CDR3 region is CASSSTSGPYNEQFF. The CDR3 region has the DNA TGTGCCAGCAGCTCGACTAGCGGGCCCTACAATGAGCAGTTCTTC. This chain connects TRBV7-3 to TRBJ2-1; 10 bases are shared with TRBD2. With V trimmed by 4 bases and J by 2 bases, 2 bases remained unmatched. Germline assignment: CDR1 SGHTA and CDR2 FQGTGA. The CDR3 consists of 15 residues.

The chain joins TRBV5-1 to TRBJ2-7; D is undetermined. Germline assignment: CDR1 SGHRS and CDR2 YFSETQ. CDR3 length: 14 residues. V lost 4 bases and J 3 bases, leaving 14 bases between the germline ends. The DNA for the CDR3 is TGCGCCAGCAGCATTGGGTACAGCAGCTACGAGCAGTACTTC. Translation: CASSIGYSSYEQYF.

V gene TRBV5-4 combines with J gene TRBJ2-1; a weak D match, TRBD2 (5 bases). There are 16 residues in the CDR3. The germline CDR1 and CDR2 sequences are SGHNT and YYREEE (reference sequence). Deletions cut 4 bases from V and 0 bases from J, with 14 bases between. Here the CDR3 DNA reads TGTGCCAGCAGCCCAGCGGCTATGAGCTCCTACAATGAGCAGTTCTTC. Translating it yields CASSPAAMSSYNEQFF.

The chain combines TRBV16 with TRBJ1-5, with D unresolved. Germline CDR1 is KGHSY and CDR2 is FQNENV. Trimming cost V 4 bases and J 0 bases, with 4 bases left between them. This CDR3 has 13 amino acids. The CDR3 loop reads CASSPISNQPQHF. CDR3 DNA sequence: TGTGCCAGCAGCCCGATTAGCAATCAGCCCCAGCATTTT.

The V call is TRBV5-1, the J call TRBJ1-1; weak D call: TRBD1 (5 bases). Germline V gene sequence: CDR1 SGHRS, CDR2 YFSETQ. V shed 3 bases and J shed 0 bases, with 9 bases lying between them. There are 14 residues in the CDR3. The CDR3 here is CASSSDRLNTEAFF. The CDR3 nucleotides are TGCGCCAGCAGCTCCGACAGACTGAACACTGAAGCTTTCTTT.

The chain has TRBV2 and TRBJ2-1, with unresolved D. The CDR3 runs to 13 residues. From germline, CDR1 is SNHLY and CDR2 FYNNEI. The germline V and J ends were trimmed by 2 bases and 8 bases, with 10 bases remaining between them. This chain's CDR3 is CASSENRGDEQFF. CDR3 in DNA: TGTGCCAGCAGTGAAAACCGCGGCGATGAGCAGTTCTTC.

The V call is TRBV5-1, the J call TRBJ1-2, with 10 bases identical to TRBD1. CDR1 SGHRS and CDR2 YFSETQ come from the germline V gene. Trimming took 2 bases from V and 4 from J; bases not matched to a gene: 2. The CDR3 has 14 residues. This CDR3 reads CASSFGQGGYGYTF. In nucleotides, the CDR3 is TGCGCCAGCAGCTTCGGACAGGGGGGCTATGGCTACACCTTC.

The gene calls are TRBV23-1 and TRBJ2-2; D may be TRBD2 (5 bases). TRBV23-1 is an ORF, with its function uncertain. This CDR3 is built from 17 residues. V dropped 5 bases and J dropped 4 bases, with 20 bases sitting between them. The CDR3 sequence is CASSRISGKFGTGELFF. In DNA form, the CDR3 reads TGCGCCAGCAGTAGAATCTCCGGGAAATTTGGCACCGGGGAGCTGTTTTTT.

The chain recombines TRBV7-9 with TRBJ1-2; no clear D. The CDR3 loop spans 14 amino acids. CDR1 and CDR2 from the germline V gene are SEHNR and FQNEAQ (reference sequence). V was trimmed by 8 bases and J by 5 bases, leaving 18 bases between them. In nucleotides, the CDR3 is TGTGCCAGCTTCCTTCCCGGCAGAGAATATGGCTACACCTTC. Translating it yields CASFLPGREYGYTF.

The gene calls are TRBV4-1 and TRBJ2-4; D is ambiguous. Germline-derived CDR1 and CDR2 are MGHRA and YSYEKL. The CDR3 consists of 19 residues. The ends were cut back, 0 bases at V and 1 base at J, with 19 bases in the middle. The CDR3, as DNA: TGCGCCAGCAGCCAAGATAAGGAAGGGTCCGCCCGGGCCAAAAACATTCAGTACTTC. Protein sequence: CASSQDKEGSARAKNIQYF.

The J gene is TRBJ1-2, the V gene TRBV19; no reliable D call. The CDR3 runs 10 residues. The germline gives CDR1 LNHDA, CDR2 SQIVND (reference sequence). The CDR3 here is CGTEGYGYTF. CDR3 sequence (DNA): TGTGGCACGGAGGGCTATGGCTACACCTTC.

This chain links TRBV7-8 with TRBJ2-1; D is possibly TRBD1 (5 bases). Trimming removed 1 base at V and 8 bases at J, with 12 bases between. This CDR3 has 14 amino acids. Germline V gene lookup returns CDR1 SGHVS and CDR2 FQNEAQ. CDR3 DNA sequence: TGTGCCAGCAGCTTAGTCCAGGGTGGGTATGAGCAGTTCTTC. Residues: CASSLVQGGYEQFF. Supplemented by reference TRBV7-8 and TRBJ2-1, the full variable domain reads GAGVSQSPRYKVAKRGQDVALRCDPISGHVSLFWYQQALGQGPEFLTYFQNEAQLDKSGLPSDRFFAERPEGSVSTLKIQRTQQEDSAVYLCASSLVQGGYEQFFGPGTRLTVL.

The chain is built from TRBV18 and TRBJ2-3, with TRBD2 as a possible D gene (5 bases). V lost 0 bases to trimming and J lost 0 bases, with 13 bases between them. The CDR3 totals 17 residues. Germline V lookup: CDR1 KGHSH, CDR2 LQKENI. The CDR3: CASSPPREKDSTDTQYF. The CDR3 DNA follows: TGTGCCAGCTCACCACCGAGGGAGAAGGATAGCACAGATACGCAGTATTTT.

The chain has TRBV28 and TRBJ2-5; D remains unclear. Trimming shortened V by 2 bases and J by 1 base, and 11 bases separated the two germline ends. The V gene's germline CDR1 is MDHEN and CDR2 SYDVKM. The CDR3 is made up of 15 amino acids. The CDR3, as DNA: TGTGCCAGCAGTTTACAAACCATTGGCCAAGAGACCCAGTACTTC. Protein product: CASSLQTIGQETQYF.

The J gene is TRBJ2-3, the V gene TRBV6-5; no definite D call. The CDR3 is 16 residues long. Germline CDR1 MNHEY, CDR2 SVGAGI. Trimming removed 0 bases from V and 4 bases from J, with 14 bases in between. CDR3 nucleotides: TGTGCCAGCAGTTACTCGAAACTTGGAAAGCCAGATACGCAGTATTTT. Protein: CASSYSKLGKPDTQYF.

V gene TRBV30 combines with J gene TRBJ2-7; tentative D call: TRBD2 (5 bases). This CDR3 is 13 amino acids long. Trimming cost V 0 bases and J 7 bases, with 13 bases left between them. Germline V gene lookup returns CDR1 GTSNPN and CDR2 SVGIG (reference sequence). The CDR3 loop is CAWSVALLGEQYF. The CDR3 bases are TGTGCCTGGAGTGTAGCCCTACTAGGAGAGCAGTACTTC. Filled out from reference TRBV30 and TRBJ2-7, the complete variable domain reads SQTIHQWPATLVQPVGSPLSLECTVEGTSNPNLYWYRQAAGRGLQLLFYSVGIGQISSEVPQNLSASRPQDRQFILSSKKLLLSDSGFYLCAWSVALLGEQYFGPGTRLTVT.

V gene TRBV5-1 combines with J gene TRBJ2-1; weak D call: TRBD1 (5 bases). Trimming took off 4 bases at V and 0 bases at J, with 20 bases between the two ends. The germline V gene encodes CDR1 SGHRS and CDR2 YFSETQ. CDR3 size: 18 residues. The CDR3 spells CASSPDKRQLSSYNEQFF. The CDR3 DNA reads as TGCGCCAGCAGCCCCGACAAAAGACAGCTGAGCTCCTACAATGAGCAGTTCTTC.

The V gene is TRBV7-8, the J gene TRBJ2-1; 10 positions match TRBD2. Germline CDR1 and CDR2: SGHVS and FQNEAQ. This CDR3 comprises 18 residues. The trim removed 8 bases at V and 2 bases at J, leaving 15 bases unmatched. The CDR3 loop is CASADRLAGVMTYNEQFF. For the CDR3, the DNA is TGTGCCAGCGCCGACCGGCTAGCGGGAGTAATGACCTACAATGAGCAGTTCTTC.

The chain uses TRBV4-3 and TRBJ2-7; tentative D call: TRBD2 (5 bases). This CDR3 is 14 amino acids long. The ends were cut back, 3 bases at V and 7 bases at J, with 16 bases in the middle. CDR1 is LGHNA and CDR2 is YSLEER in the germline V gene. For the CDR3, the DNA is TGCGCCAGCAGCCAGTTCCCCACTAGAGAGGAGCAGTACTTC. It translates to CASSQFPTREEQYF.

V is TRBV28 and J is TRBJ2-2; D might be TRBD1 (5 bases). CDR1 and CDR2 (germline): MDHEN, SYDVKM. Trimming pared 6 bases from V and 2 bases from J, leaving 13 bases between. There are 15 residues in the CDR3. The CDR3 bases are TGTGCCAGCAGGGTCGTGGGGCGTAACACCGGGGAGCTGTTTTTT. It encodes CASRVVGRNTGELFF.